Shown below are 14 T cell receptor beta chains from a single sample sequenced in a study of molecular identifiers for immune sequencing clone quantification. TCRdb redid the calling of the PCR reads with MiXCR, one entry per CDR3 protein. The profile shows around 460,000 distinct CDR3 sequences, 25% of them singletons. Sample: naive CD8+ T cells from blood, with Jurkat cell RNA spiked in. The sample's subset: FACS-sorted CD8+CD4-CCR7+CD45RA+ naive T cells. The receptors were sampled from a human donor in good health. Some libraries in this study had Jurkat cell RNA spiked in.

This clonotype was picked up many times. V is TRBV12-3 or TRBV12-4 and J is TRBJ1-5, with D perhaps matching TRBD1 (6 bases). The CDR3 runs to 15 residues. The V and J ends lost 6 bases and 0 bases respectively, with 12 bases between them. CDR3 sequence reads: CASSSGQFSNQPQHF. CDR3 sequence (DNA): TGTGCCAGCAGCTCCGGACAGTTTAGCAATCAGCCCCAGCATTTT.

This clonotype was counted a few times. V is TRBV12-3 or TRBV12-4 and J is TRBJ2-3; no firm D call. Between the trimmed V and J ends, which lost 3 bases and 0 bases, there was a span of 7 bases. This CDR3 is 14 amino acids long. The DNA of the CDR3 is TGTGCCAGCAGTTTTTATGGGAGCACAGATACGCAGTATTTT. Amino acid sequence: CASSFYGSTDTQYF.

This clonotype showed up many times. This rearrangement joins TRBV20-1 to TRBJ1-1; D is unclear. Germline lookup yields CDR1 DFQATT and CDR2 SNEGSKA (reference sequence). The CDR3 is 11 amino acids. V lost 6 bases, J lost 5 bases, and 10 bases lay in between. CDR3 region: CSAPSRTEAFF. The CDR3 DNA follows: TGCAGTGCGCCTTCCCGGACTGAAGCTTTCTTT.

This clonotype was observed once. At one of its ends the junction is not consistent with the germline gene, which may arise from a read error. V is TRBV19 and J is TRBJ2-3, with D perhaps matching TRBD1 (5 bases). Germline V gene data show CDR1 as LNHDA and CDR2 as SQIVND (reference sequence). The CDR3 is made up of 14 amino acids. DNA of the CDR3: TGTGACAGTAGTATCGGCCTAGGGGCAGATACGAAGTATTTT. Protein product: CDSSIGLGADTKYF.

The table lists this clonotype with a few counts. V is TRBV19 and J is TRBJ2-2, with 8 nucleotides matching TRBD1. Germline V gene sequence: CDR1 LNHDA, CDR2 SQIVND (reference sequence). The CDR3 is 14 amino acids. V shed 7 bases, J shed 1 base, and the junction held 2 bases outside the gene matches. The CDR3 sequence is CASIGTGNTGELFF. DNA of the CDR3: TGTGCCAGTATCGGGACAGGGAACACCGGGGAGCTGTTTTTT.

V usage is TRBV20-1 and J usage is TRBJ2-7, with TRBD1 identical over 8 bases. There are 14 residues in the CDR3. The trim removed 0 bases at V and 2 bases at J, leaving 3 bases unmatched. In germline, CDR1 is DFQATT, CDR2 SNEGSKA (reference sequence). Written as DNA, the CDR3 is TGCAGTGCTAGAGATAGGGACAGGCCCTACGAGCAGTACTTC. Translating gives CSARDRDRPYEQYF.

J is TRBJ2-2 and V is TRBV11-3; D unclear. Germline values: CDR1 SGHNT, CDR2 YENEEA. V gave up 3 bases and J gave up 4 bases, with 9 bases separating them. This CDR3 has 14 amino acids. CDR3: CASSFKPGTGELFF. The CDR3 nucleotides read TGTGCCAGCAGCTTCAAGCCGGGCACCGGGGAGCTGTTTTTT.

This clonotype has just one count. Possible read error: a much larger clone is one base away. The chain employs TRBV28 and TRBJ2-5, with D possibly called TRBD1 or TRBD2 (5 bases each). V dropped 5 bases and J dropped 0 bases, with 25 bases sitting between them. The length of the CDR3 is 19 residues. The germline CDR1 and CDR2 sequences are MDHEN and SYDVKM. The CDR3 DNA reads as TGTGCCAGCAGTACACCCTTTGGGGACCTCCAGCCCCACCAAGAGACCCAGTACTTC. Amino acids: CASSTPFGDLQPHQETQYF.

The rearrangement joins TRBV28 to TRBJ2-7; 7 bases line up with TRBD1. Losses at the gene ends were 4 bases for V and 1 base for J; bases not matched to a gene: 7. Germline loops: CDR1 MDHEN, CDR2 SYDVKM. This CDR3 spans 15 amino acids. Here the CDR3 reads CASSSYGTASYEQYF. The CDR3 DNA reads as TGTGCCAGCAGTTCTTACGGGACAGCTTCCTACGAGCAGTACTTC.

The chain has TRBV4-3 and TRBJ1-1, with no clear D. Germline V gene sequence: CDR1 LGHNA, CDR2 YSLEER. This CDR3 is 15 amino acids long. V was cut by 0 bases and J by 1 base, with 9 bases left in between. This CDR3 is CASSQDSWSNTEAFF. CDR3 in DNA: TGCGCCAGCAGCCAAGATAGTTGGTCGAACACTGAAGCTTTCTTT.

This clonotype showed up many times. The chain uses TRBV7-2 and TRBJ1-3; maybe TRBD1 (6 bases). Trimming removed 4 bases at V and 0 bases at J, with 10 bases between. The CDR3 loop spans 15 amino acids. In germline, CDR1 is SGHTA, CDR2 FQGNSA. Here the CDR3 DNA reads TGTGCCAGCAGCTCCCGGGACAACTCTGGAAACACCATATATTTT. Protein product: CASSSRDNSGNTIYF.

The table lists this clonotype with a few counts. The V call is TRBV12-3 or TRBV12-4, the J call TRBJ1-2; D ambiguous. The germline V and J ends were trimmed by 6 bases and 1 base, with 12 bases remaining between them. The CDR3 has 14 residues. CDR3 nucleotides: TGTGCCAGCAGCCAAATCCCGTATAACTATGGCTACACCTTC. This translates into CASSQIPYNYGYTF.

Worth noting for this clonotype: A much larger clone is a single base away; this may be a read error. The rearrangement uses TRBV14 and TRBJ2-2; D is perhaps TRBD2 (6 bases). The CDR3 contains 15 residues. Germline-derived CDR1 and CDR2 are SGHDN and FVKESK. Written as DNA, the CDR3 is TGTGCCAGCAGCCTGGGACGGGGGAACGCCGGGGAGCTGTTTTTT. This codes for CASSLGRGNAGELFF.

This chain links TRBV28 with TRBJ2-5; D is perhaps TRBD1 (6 bases). The V and J ends lost 6 bases and 5 bases respectively, with 16 bases between them. Per germline, CDR1 MDHEN and CDR2 SYDVKM. The CDR3 spans 14 residues. CDR3 residues: CASRADRPRETQYF. The DNA for the CDR3 is TGTGCCAGCAGAGCTGACAGGCCCCGGGAGACCCAGTACTTC. Supplemented by reference TRBV28 and TRBJ2-5, the full variable domain reads DVKVTQSSRYLVKRTGEKVFLECVQDMDHENMFWYRQDPGLGLRLIYFSYDVKMKEKGDIPEGYSVSREKKERFSLILESASTNQTSMYLCASRADRPRETQYFGPGTRLLVL.